This note documents a single TCR beta chain sequence. The entry originates in a study of blood T cell repertoires in COVID-19. Whole-study context: From the United States, Italy and Spain came samples of acute and convalescent COVID-19.

Trimming pared 4 bases from V and 5 bases from J, leaving 6 bases between. This CDR3 region has 11 residues. Germline values: CDR1 SEHNR, CDR2 FQNEAQ (reference sequence). Clones were sequenced by immunoSEQ multiplex PCR, and TCRdb holds only the in-frame ones, with some missing. The sample consists of more than 65,000 clones, more than 70% of them appearing once. The clonotype was recovered from a man aged 45-65 years with active COVID-19. The chain recombines TRBV7-9 with TRBJ2-7; D is unresolved. Sample: peripheral blood. The CDR3: CASSSIDEQYF. CDR3 nucleotides: TGTGCCAGCAGCTCCATAGACGAGCAGTACTTC.